Listed below are T cell receptor beta chains from one sample, sequenced in a study of blood T cell repertoires in COVID-19. Data came from immunoSEQ multiplex PCR; TCRdb stores just in-frame clones and leaves some out. This table holds about 130,000 clones, about four fifths found once. The sequencing input was peripheral blood. Every receptor here comes from a man aged 40-50 years with active or convalescent COVID-19. The CDR3 runs from the conserved cysteine through the conserved F or W. Fields, in order: V gene, D gene, clone size, J gene, CDR3 DNA, CDR3 protein. D genes are given only for firm matches. Clone size is not always given. Where it is, it says once, few, many or a class for expanded clones.

TRBV18	TRBD1	once	TRBJ1-1	TGTGCCAGCTCACCGGACAGGGGGCGAGCTGAAGCTTTCTTT	CASSPDRGRAEAFF
TRBV10-2	TRBD2	.	TRBJ2-1	TGCGCCAGCAGTACGGGACTAGCGGGGGTCTCCTACAATGAGCAGTTCTTC	CASSTGLAGVSYNEQFF
TRBV19	TRBD1	.	TRBJ1-5	TGTGCCAGTAGTATGGGACAGGGAGGCAATCAGCCCCAGCATTTT	CASSMGQGGNQPQHF
TRBV6-5	.	.	TRBJ2-3	TGTGCCAGCAGTAGTACAACAGGGTCATATACGCAGTATTTT	CASSSTTGSYTQYF
TRBV12-5	TRBD1	.	TRBJ1-3	TGTGCTAGTGGTCAACGACAGGGCGTAATATATTTT	CASGQRQGVIYF
TRBV14	.	.	TRBJ1-1	TGTGCCAGCCAGGGGCCCAGGGTATCAGTTACTGAAGCTTTCTTT	CASQGPRVSVTEAFF
TRBV12-5	.	.	TRBJ2-5	TGTGCTAGTGGTTGGGGAGGAGGCTCGGAGACCCAGTACTTC	CASGWGGGSETQYF
TRBV9	TRBD1	.	TRBJ2-1	TGTGCCAGCAGCTCCCGGACAGGCTCCTACAATGAGCAGTTCTTC	CASSSRTGSYNEQFF
TRBV19	.	.	TRBJ1-2	TGTGCCAGTAACCCCTCTACAGTTAACTATGGCTACACCTTC	CASNPSTVNYGYTF
TRBV9	.	once	TRBJ2-3	TGTGCCAGCAGCGTAGTGGACAGCCCCAGCACAGATACGCAGTATTTT	CASSVVDSPSTDTQYF
TRBV9	TRBD1	few	TRBJ2-7	TGTGCCAGCAGCCCGCGACAGGGGCGGGAAGAGCAGTACTTC	CASSPRQGREEQYF
TRBV29-1	.	.	TRBJ2-3	TGCAGCGTTTACTTGATCACAGATACGCAGTATTTT	CSVYLITDTQYF
TRBV12-2	.	.	TRBJ1-1	TGTGCAAGTCGCTTAGGACAGGGAGGCACTGAAGCTTTCTTT	CASRLGQGGTEAFF
TRBV7-2	TRBD1	.	TRBJ1-5	TGTGCCAGCAGCTTAGCCCTGGGACAGGGCGGACAGCCCCAGCATTTT	CASSLALGQGGQPQHF
TRBV7-2	TRBD1	.	TRBJ1-5	TGTGCCAGCAGCTTAGGGGGACAGGGCCAGCCCCAGCATTTT	CASSLGGQGQPQHF
TRBV18	.	.	TRBJ1-2	TGTGCCAGCTCACCGGGAACAGGGCATGGCTACACCTTC	CASSPGTGHGYTF
TRBV25-1	TRBD2	.	TRBJ2-7	TGTGCCAGCAGTGAATTTAGTAGCGGGGCTCACGAGCAGTACTTC	CASSEFSSGAHEQYF
TRBV9	TRBD2	.	TRBJ2-7	TGTGCCAGCAGCGTAGGCGGACTAGCGGGGGAGAACTCCTACGAGCAGTACTTC	CASSVGGLAGENSYEQYF
TRBV6-1	.	.	TRBJ2-2	TGTGCCAGCAGTGAATTCGGCAGGGGTGAGGCCGGGGAGCTGTTTTTT	CASSEFGRGEAGELFF
TRBV6-2/TRBV6-3	TRBD1	once	TRBJ2-1	TGTGCCAGCAGTTACTGGGACAGGGGAGCCTATGAGCAGTTCTTC	CASSYWDRGAYEQFF
TRBV27	.	.	TRBJ2-1	TGTGCCAGCAGTCTTTTGGCAGGGATTCACAATGAGCAGTTCTTC	CASSLLAGIHNEQFF
TRBV6-5	.	once	TRBJ2-5	TGTGCCAGCAGAAGACTGGAGACCCAGTACTTC	CASRRLETQYF
TRBV29-1	.	.	TRBJ2-5	TGCAGCGTTGATCTGCCCGGGACTCGGGAGACCCAGTACTTC	CSVDLPGTRETQYF
TRBV25-1	.	.	TRBJ2-7	TGTGCCAGCAGTGAAAGACAGGCTAGCTCCTACGAGCAGTACTTC	CASSERQASSYEQYF
TRBV12-5	TRBD1	.	TRBJ1-3	TGTGCTAGTGGTTTGGGGACAGGCTCTGGAAACACCATATATTTT	CASGLGTGSGNTIYF
TRBV21-1	.	.	TRBJ2-7	TGTGCCAGCAGCAAAGGTCAGGGGAGTGAATACGAGCAGTACTTC	CASSKGQGSEYEQYF
TRBV5-1	.	.	TRBJ2-3	TGCGCCAGCAGGCCCGAAGCGGACCTCACAGATACGCAGTATTTT	CASRPEADLTDTQYF
TRBV7-8	.	few	TRBJ1-5	TGTGCCAGCAGCCCCCAGGTGTATAATCAGCCCCAGCATTTT	CASSPQVYNQPQHF
TRBV5-6	.	few	TRBJ2-7	TGTGCCAGCAGCCCCACCCTACCTAGTAGAGACGAGCAGTACTTC	CASSPTLPSRDEQYF
TRBV10-1	.	.	TRBJ2-5	TGCGCCAGCAGCGAACAGCAAGAGACCCAGTACTTC	CASSEQQETQYF
TRBV4-3	.	.	TRBJ2-2	TGCGCCAGCAGCCGCCGCCAGGCCACCAACACCGGGGAGCTGTTTTTT	CASSRRQATNTGELFF
TRBV7-2	.	.	TRBJ1-1	TGTGCCACCTCGGGGGGGGACACTGAAGCTTTCTTT	CATSGGDTEAFF
TRBV18	.	.	TRBJ1-5	TGTGCCAGCTCACCCACCGCTGGTACAGGCGCCAATCAGCCCCAGCATTTT	CASSPTAGTGANQPQHF
TRBV6-6	.	once	TRBJ2-5	TGTGCCAGCAGGGGGCGCGGTGGACAAGAGACCCAGTACTTC	CASRGRGGQETQYF
TRBV19	TRBD1	.	TRBJ2-1	TGTGCCAGTAGTGCCGCCTTGACAGGGCTCTCTTACAATGAGCAGTTCTTC	CASSAALTGLSYNEQFF
TRBV7-2	.	.	TRBJ2-7	TGTGCCAGCATTGGCAGCTACGAGCAGTACTTC	CASIGSYEQYF
TRBV9	TRBD1	.	TRBJ1-6	TGTGCCAGCAGCGTAGCCCCAGGGGGCAATTCACCCCTCCACTTT	CASSVAPGGNSPLHF
TRBV19	.	.	TRBJ1-1	TGTGCCAGTAGGACTTGGACCCGGGAGACTGAAGCTTTCTTT	CASRTWTRETEAFF
TRBV5-4	TRBD1	.	TRBJ2-5	TGTGCCAGCAGCTCTTACACCGGGACAGACCAAGAGACCCAGTACTTC	CASSSYTGTDQETQYF
TRBV19	.	few	TRBJ1-2	TGTGCCAGTAGTATTGGGGGCCCAACAACAGGTGCCCTAATTGGCTACACCTTC	CASSIGGPTTGALIGYTF
TRBV19	.	.	TRBJ1-1	TGTGCCAGTAGGACCCAGGGGCTGAACACTGAAGCTTTCTTT	CASRTQGLNTEAFF
TRBV5-1	.	.	TRBJ1-2	TGCGCCAGCAGCTTGGGAGAGGGTTACTATGGCTACACCTTC	CASSLGEGYYGYTF
TRBV2	.	.	TRBJ1-6	TGTGCCAGCAGTGAATCTACTTATAATTCACCCCTCCACTTT	CASSESTYNSPLHF
TRBV27	.	.	TRBJ2-1	TGTGCCAGCAGTTTAAGGGCGGGCTCCTACAATGAGCAGTTCTTC	CASSLRAGSYNEQFF
TRBV10-1	.	.	TRBJ2-3	TGCGCCAGCAGTGAGACTTCGGATACGCAGTATTTT	CASSETSDTQYF
TRBV25-1	TRBD2	.	TRBJ2-3	TGTGCCAGCAGGATTAGCGGGGGGACAGATACGCAGTATTTT	CASRISGGTDTQYF
TRBV18	TRBD2	.	TRBJ2-7	TGTGCCAGCTCACGAACCGCGGGGGGGGACTACGAGCAGTACTTC	CASSRTAGGDYEQYF
TRBV6-2/TRBV6-3	TRBD1	.	TRBJ1-1	TGTGCCAGCAGTTACTCAATGACAGGGGGCTTGCGGAACACTGAAGCTTTCTTT	CASSYSMTGGLRNTEAFF
TRBV7-6	.	once	TRBJ2-6	TGTGCCAGCGGGGGGGCGCAAGGGGCCAACGTCCTGACTTTC	CASGGAQGANVLTF
TRBV7-2	.	.	TRBJ2-2	TGTGCCAGCAGCCGCGACAGGAACACCGGGGAGCTGTTTTTT	CASSRDRNTGELFF